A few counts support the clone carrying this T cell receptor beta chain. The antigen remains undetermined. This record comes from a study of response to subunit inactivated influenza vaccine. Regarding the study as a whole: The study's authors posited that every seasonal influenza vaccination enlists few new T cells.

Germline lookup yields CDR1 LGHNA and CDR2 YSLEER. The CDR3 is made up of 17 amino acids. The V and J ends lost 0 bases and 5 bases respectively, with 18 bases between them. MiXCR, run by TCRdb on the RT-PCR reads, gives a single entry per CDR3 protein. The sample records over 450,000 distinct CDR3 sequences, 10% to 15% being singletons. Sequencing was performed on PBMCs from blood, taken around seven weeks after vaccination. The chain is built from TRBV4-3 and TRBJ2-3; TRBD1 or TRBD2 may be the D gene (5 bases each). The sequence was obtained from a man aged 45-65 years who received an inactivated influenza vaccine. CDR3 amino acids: CASSQDFAISGGDTQYF. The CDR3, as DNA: TGCGCCAGCAGCCAAGATTTTGCCATATCTGGGGGAGATACGCAGTATTTT.